This T cell receptor (beta chain) is drawn from a study of blood T cell repertoires in COVID-19. About the research overall: The United States, Italy and Spain supplied acute and convalescent COVID-19 samples.

Germline V CDR1 and CDR2: LNHDA, SQIVND (reference sequence). There are 16 residues in the CDR3. V dropped 5 bases and J dropped 0 bases, with 13 bases sitting between them. Assay: immunoSEQ multiplex PCR; the TCRdb copy retains only in-frame clones and omits some. The sample has some 200,000 clones; approximately 80% are singletons. This chain connects TRBV19 to TRBJ1-4; D is possibly TRBD1 (5 bases). This TCR was sampled from an elderly woman with acute or convalescent COVID-19. Sequencing input: peripheral blood. Here the CDR3 reads CASSSRGGATNEKLFF. The CDR3 DNA is TGTGCCAGTAGTTCAAGGGGAGGCGCAACTAATGAAAAACTGTTTTTT.